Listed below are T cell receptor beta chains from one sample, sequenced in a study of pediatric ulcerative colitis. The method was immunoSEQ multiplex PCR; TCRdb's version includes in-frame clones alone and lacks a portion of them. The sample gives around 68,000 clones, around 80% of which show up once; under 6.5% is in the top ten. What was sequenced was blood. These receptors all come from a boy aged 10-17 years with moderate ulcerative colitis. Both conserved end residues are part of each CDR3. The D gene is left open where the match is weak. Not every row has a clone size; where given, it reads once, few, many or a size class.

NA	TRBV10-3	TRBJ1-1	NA	TGTGCCATCAGTGATCGGGGGGCGCGGACTGAAGCTTTCTTT	CAISDRGARTEAFF
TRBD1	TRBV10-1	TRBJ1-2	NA	TGCGCCAGCAGTGATAGGGGGCTACGAGGCTACACCTTC	CASSDRGLRGYTF
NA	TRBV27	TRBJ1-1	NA	TGTGCCAGCAGTTTATCGCGCGGTGCAACTGAAGCTTTCTTT	CASSLSRGATEAFF
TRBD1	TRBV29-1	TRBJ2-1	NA	TGCAGCCCGAGGGACAGGGGGAGGAATGAGCAGTTCTTC	CSPRDRGRNEQFF
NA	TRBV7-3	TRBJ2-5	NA	TGTGCCAGCAGCCCCACCGCGACGTACCAAGAGACCCAGTACTTC	CASSPTATYQETQYF
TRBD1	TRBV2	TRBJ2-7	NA	TGTGCCAGCCAATCGGACAGGGTGAACTACGAGCAGTACTTC	CASQSDRVNYEQYF
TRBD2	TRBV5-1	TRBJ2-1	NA	TGCGCCAGCAGCTCAAGCGGGGGATACAATGAGCAGTTCTTC	CASSSSGGYNEQFF
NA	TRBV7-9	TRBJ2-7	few	TGTGCCAGCAGCTTAGGGGGCCAAACAACAGCCCGCTCCTACGAGCAGTACTTC	CASSLGGQTTARSYEQYF
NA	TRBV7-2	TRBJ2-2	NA	TGTGCCAGCAGCTTAGGGACACTCGCGAACACCGGGGAGCTGTTTTTT	CASSLGTLANTGELFF
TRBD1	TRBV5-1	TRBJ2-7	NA	TGCGCCAGCAGCAAGGGACAGCAAATCTACGAGCAGTACTTC	CASSKGQQIYEQYF
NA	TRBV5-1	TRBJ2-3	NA	TGCGCCACCTCACGAACGCAGGGCACAGATACGCAGTATTTT	CATSRTQGTDTQYF
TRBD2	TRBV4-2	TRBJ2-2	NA	TGTGCCAGCAGCCAACGACTAGCGGGGGGCTACACCGGGGAGCTGTTTTTT	CASSQRLAGGYTGELFF
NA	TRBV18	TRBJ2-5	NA	TGTGCCAGCTCACCGCAGAATCAAGAGACCCAGTACTTC	CASSPQNQETQYF
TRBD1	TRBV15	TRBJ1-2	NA	TGTGCCACCAGCATCGGTTCCTGGGACAGTCACATCGGAGATGGCTACACCTTC	CATSIGSWDSHIGDGYTF
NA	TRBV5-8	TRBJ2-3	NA	TGTGCCAGCAGCTCAAGACCTCCGGGACTTATCACAGATACGCAGTATTTT	CASSSRPPGLITDTQYF
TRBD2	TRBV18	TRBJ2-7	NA	TGTGCCAGCTCACCACCGGGACTAGCGGTATACGAGCAGTACTTC	CASSPPGLAVYEQYF
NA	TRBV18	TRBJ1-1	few	TGTGCCAGCTCACCAAACAGCGGGAACACTGAAGCTTTCTTT	CASSPNSGNTEAFF
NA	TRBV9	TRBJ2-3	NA	TGTGCCAGCAGCGTAGAGGGGGGGCGAGGAGATACGCAGTATTTT	CASSVEGGRGDTQYF
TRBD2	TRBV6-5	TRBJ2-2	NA	TGTGCCAGCAGGGGACTAGCGGGAGTTACCGGGGAGCTGTTTTTT	CASRGLAGVTGELFF
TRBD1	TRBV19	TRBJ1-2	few	TGTGCCAGTAGTCCTTCGGGACAGGTATATGGCTACACCTTC	CASSPSGQVYGYTF
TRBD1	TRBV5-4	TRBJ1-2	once	TGTGCCAGCAGCTCAGGGGGCGGCGCTAACTATGGCTACACCTTC	CASSSGGGANYGYTF
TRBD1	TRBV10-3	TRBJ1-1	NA	TGTGCCATCAGATCAACAGGGGGACCGGCGATGACTGAAGCTTTCTTT	CAIRSTGGPAMTEAFF
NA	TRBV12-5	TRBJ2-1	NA	TGTGCTAGTGGTTTGCCCCCTCTGGTCAATGAGCAGTTCTTC	CASGLPPLVNEQFF
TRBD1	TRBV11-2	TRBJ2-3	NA	TGTGCCAGCAATACGAGAGGGGGCCTCCGAAATACGCAGTATTTT	CASNTRGGLRNTQYF
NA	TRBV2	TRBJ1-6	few	TGTGCCAGCAGGCAGTTTAATTCACCCCTCCACTTT	CASRQFNSPLHF
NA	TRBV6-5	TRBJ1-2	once	TGTGCCAGCACCTCGGGCCCCTCCTTTGGCTACACCTTC	CASTSGPSFGYTF
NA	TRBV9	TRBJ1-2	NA	TGTGCCAGCAGCGTAGCACCCTATGGGGGGGGCTATGGCTACACCTTC	CASSVAPYGGGYGYTF
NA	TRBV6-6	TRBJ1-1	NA	TGTGCCAGCACTCCCCCCCCGAAGGGGGAGAACACTGAAGCTTTCTTT	CASTPPPKGENTEAFF
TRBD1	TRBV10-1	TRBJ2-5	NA	TGCGCCAGCAGACACCCCGGGACAGGGATACAAGAGACCCAGTACTTC	CASRHPGTGIQETQYF
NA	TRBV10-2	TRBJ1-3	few	TGCGCCATCCTTATCTCTGGAAACACCATATATTTT	CAILISGNTIYF
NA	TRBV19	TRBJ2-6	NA	TGTGCCAGTACCCCAGGGACGGGAAGCTCTGGGGCCAACGTCCTGACTTTC	CASTPGTGSSGANVLTF
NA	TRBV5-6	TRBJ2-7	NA	TGTGCCAGCAGCCAGGGCGATAGTTCGTCCTACGAGCAGTACTTC	CASSQGDSSSYEQYF
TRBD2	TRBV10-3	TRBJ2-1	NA	TGTGCCATCAGTGGGGAGGGCGTTGAGCAGTTCTTC	CAISGEGVEQFF